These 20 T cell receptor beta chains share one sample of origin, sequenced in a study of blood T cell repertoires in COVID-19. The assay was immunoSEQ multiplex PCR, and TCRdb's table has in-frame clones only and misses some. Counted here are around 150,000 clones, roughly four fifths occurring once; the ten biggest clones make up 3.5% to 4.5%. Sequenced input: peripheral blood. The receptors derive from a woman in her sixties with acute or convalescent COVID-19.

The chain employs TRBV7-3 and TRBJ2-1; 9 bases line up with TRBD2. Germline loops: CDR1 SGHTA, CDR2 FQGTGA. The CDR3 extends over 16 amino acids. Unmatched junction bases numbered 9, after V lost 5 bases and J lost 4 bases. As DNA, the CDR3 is TGTGCCAGCAGCCCGATAGCGGGAGTTGGGTACAATGAGCAGTTCTTC. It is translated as CASSPIAGVGYNEQFF.

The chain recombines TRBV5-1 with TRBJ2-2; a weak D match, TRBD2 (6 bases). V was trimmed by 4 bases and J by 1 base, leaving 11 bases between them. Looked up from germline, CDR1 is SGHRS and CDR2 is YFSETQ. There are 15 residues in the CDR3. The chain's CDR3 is CASSPYSGNTGELFF. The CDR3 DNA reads TGCGCCAGCAGCCCCTATAGCGGGAACACCGGGGAGCTGTTTTTT.

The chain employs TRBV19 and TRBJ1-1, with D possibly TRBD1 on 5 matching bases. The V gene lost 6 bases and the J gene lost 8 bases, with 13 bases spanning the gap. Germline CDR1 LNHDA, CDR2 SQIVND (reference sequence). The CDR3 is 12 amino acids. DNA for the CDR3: TGTGCCAGTAGGGAGGGGCTTCAAGAAGCTTTCTTT. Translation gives CASREGLQEAFF.

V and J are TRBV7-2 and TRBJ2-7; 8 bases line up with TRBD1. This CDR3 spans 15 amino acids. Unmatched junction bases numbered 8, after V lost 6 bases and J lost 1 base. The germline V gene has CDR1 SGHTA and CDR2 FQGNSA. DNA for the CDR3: TGTGCCAGCAGTCGTGGACAGGGCATTTCCTACGAGCAGTACTTC. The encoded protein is CASSRGQGISYEQYF.

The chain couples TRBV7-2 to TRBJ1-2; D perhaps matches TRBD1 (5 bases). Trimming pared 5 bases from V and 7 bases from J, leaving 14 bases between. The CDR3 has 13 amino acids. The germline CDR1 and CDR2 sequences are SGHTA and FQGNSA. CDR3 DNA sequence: TGTGCCAGCAGCAACCGACAGAAAGTTGGCTACACCTTC. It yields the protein CASSNRQKVGYTF.

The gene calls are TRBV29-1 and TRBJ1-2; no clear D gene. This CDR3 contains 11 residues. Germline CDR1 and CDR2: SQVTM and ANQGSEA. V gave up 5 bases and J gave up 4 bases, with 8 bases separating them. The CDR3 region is CSVQFVYGYTF. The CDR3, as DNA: TGCAGCGTTCAGTTTGTCTATGGCTACACCTTC. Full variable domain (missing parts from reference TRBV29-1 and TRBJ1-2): SAVISQKPSRDICQRGTSLTIQCQVDSQVTMMFWYRQQPGQSLTLIATANQGSEATYESGFVIDKFPISRPNLTFSTLTVSNMSPEDSSIYLCSVQFVYGYTFGSGTRLTVV.

The CDR3 bases are TGTGCCACCAGGGGACTAGCGGGAGTTCGGAATGAGCAGTTCTTC. It encodes CATRGLAGVRNEQFF. The rearrangement uses TRBV25-1 and TRBJ2-1; 14 bases agree with TRBD2. The trim removed 10 bases at V and 7 bases at J, leaving 9 bases unmatched. Germline CDR1 MGHDK, CDR2 SYGVNS. The CDR3 is 15 residues long.

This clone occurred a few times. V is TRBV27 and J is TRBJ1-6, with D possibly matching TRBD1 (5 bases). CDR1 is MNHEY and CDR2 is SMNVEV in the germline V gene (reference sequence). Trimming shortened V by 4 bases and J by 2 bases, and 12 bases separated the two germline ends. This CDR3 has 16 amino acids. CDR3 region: CASSSRASTYNSPLHF. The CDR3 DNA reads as TGTGCCAGCAGTTCCAGGGCCAGCACCTATAATTCACCCCTCCACTTT.

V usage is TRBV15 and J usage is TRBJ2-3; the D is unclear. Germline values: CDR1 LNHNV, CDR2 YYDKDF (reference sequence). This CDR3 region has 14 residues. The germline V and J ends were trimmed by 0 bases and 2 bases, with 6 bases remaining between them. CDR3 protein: CATSRDRFTDTQYF. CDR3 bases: TGTGCCACCAGCAGAGACAGGTTCACAGATACGCAGTATTTT.

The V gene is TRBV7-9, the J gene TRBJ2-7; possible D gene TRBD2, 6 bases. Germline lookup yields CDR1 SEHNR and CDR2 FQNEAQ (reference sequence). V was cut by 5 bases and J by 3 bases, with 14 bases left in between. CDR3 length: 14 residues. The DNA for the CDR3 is TGTGCCAGCAGCGTATGGGAGGCCGGCTACGAGCAGTACTTC. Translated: CASSVWEAGYEQYF.

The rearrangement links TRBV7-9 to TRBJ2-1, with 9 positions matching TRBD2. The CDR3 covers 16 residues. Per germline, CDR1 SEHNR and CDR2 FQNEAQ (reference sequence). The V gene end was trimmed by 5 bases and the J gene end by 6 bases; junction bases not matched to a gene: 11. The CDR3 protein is CASSPLLAGGINEQFF. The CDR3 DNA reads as TGTGCCAGCAGCCCGCTGCTGGCGGGAGGGATCAATGAGCAGTTCTTC.

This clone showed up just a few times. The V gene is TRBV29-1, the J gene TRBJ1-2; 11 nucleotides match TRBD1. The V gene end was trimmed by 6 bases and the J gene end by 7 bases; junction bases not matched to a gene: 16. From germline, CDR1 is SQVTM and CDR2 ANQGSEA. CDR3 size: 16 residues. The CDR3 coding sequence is TGCAGCGTGGGCCGGACAGGGGGCGATTTAGACCGTGGCTACACCTTC. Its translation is CSVGRTGGDLDRGYTF.

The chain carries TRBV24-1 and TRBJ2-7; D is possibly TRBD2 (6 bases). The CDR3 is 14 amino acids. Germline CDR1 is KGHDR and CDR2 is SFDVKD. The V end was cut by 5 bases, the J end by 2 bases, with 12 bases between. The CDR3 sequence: CATSAPGSPYEQYF. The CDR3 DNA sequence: TGTGCCACCAGTGCCCCCGGGAGCCCCTACGAGCAGTACTTC.

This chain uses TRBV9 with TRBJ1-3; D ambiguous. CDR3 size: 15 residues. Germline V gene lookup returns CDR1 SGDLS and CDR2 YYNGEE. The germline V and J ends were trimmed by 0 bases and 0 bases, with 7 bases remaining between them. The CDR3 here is CASSVGDFSGNTIYF. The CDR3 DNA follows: TGTGCCAGCAGCGTAGGAGATTTCTCTGGAAACACCATATATTTT.

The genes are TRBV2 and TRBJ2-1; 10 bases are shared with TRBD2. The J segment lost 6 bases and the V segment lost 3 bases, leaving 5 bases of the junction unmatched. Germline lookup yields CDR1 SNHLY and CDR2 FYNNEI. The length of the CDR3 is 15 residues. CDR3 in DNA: TGTGCCAGCAGTGACCTTACTAGCGGGGTCAATGAGCAGTTCTTC. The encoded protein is CASSDLTSGVNEQFF.

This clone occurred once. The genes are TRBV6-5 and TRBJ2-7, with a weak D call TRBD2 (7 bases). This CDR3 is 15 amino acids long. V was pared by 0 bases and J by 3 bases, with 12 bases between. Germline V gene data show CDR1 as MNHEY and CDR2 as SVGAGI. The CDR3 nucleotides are TGTGCCAGCAGTTACTCTCAGGGGAGGGGCTACGAGCAGTACTTC. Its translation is CASSYSQGRGYEQYF.

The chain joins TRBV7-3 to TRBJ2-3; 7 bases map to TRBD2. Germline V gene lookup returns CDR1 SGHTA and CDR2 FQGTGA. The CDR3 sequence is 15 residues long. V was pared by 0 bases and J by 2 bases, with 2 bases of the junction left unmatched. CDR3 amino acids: CASSLTREVTDTQYF. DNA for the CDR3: TGTGCCAGCAGCTTAACTCGGGAGGTCACAGATACGCAGTATTTT.

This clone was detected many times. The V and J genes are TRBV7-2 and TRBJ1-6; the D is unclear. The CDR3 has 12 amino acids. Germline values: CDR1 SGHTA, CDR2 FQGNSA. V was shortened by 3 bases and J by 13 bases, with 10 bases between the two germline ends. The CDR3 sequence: CASSFAPGPLHF. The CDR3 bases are TGTGCCAGCAGCTTCGCCCCGGGTCCCCTCCACTTT.

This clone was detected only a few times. The CDR3 reads CASSQEQGGSSGNTIYF. CDR3 coding DNA: TGTGCCAGCAGCCAGGAACAGGGGGGGAGCTCTGGAAACACCATATATTTT. The chain uses TRBV4-2 and TRBJ1-3, with TRBD1 matching over 8 bases. The CDR3 contains 17 residues. J was trimmed by 0 bases and V by 3 bases; bases with no gene match: 7. Per germline, CDR1 LGHNA and CDR2 YNFKEQ.

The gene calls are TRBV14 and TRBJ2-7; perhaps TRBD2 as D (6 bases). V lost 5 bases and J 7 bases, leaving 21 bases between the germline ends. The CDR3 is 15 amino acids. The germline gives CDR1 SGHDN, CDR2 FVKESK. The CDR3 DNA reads TGTGCCAGCAGCAGGGACTTCTTACCCGTCCGGGAGCAGTACTTC. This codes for CASSRDFLPVREQYF.